This T cell receptor (beta chain) derives from a study of PD-1 blockade in mismatch repair-deficient tumors. The wider study: All were previously treated, progressing patients with 11 to 13 mismatch repair-deficient cancer types.

PCR or immunohistochemistry showed mismatch repair deficiency in every enrolled patient. Deletions cut 2 bases from V and 1 base from J, with 11 bases between. The V gene's germline CDR1 is GTSNPN and CDR2 SVGIG (reference sequence). This CDR3 has 14 residues. Sequencing used immunoSEQ multiplex PCR; TCRdb keeps in-frame clones, though not all of them. This repertoire shows some 48,000 clones, roughly 80% found once; its top ten account for over 7.5%. A note on this clone: Antigen specificity is unknown.

Study outcomes and limitations: Tumor-resident clones, often undetectable pretreatment in blood, expanded then contracted after pembrolizumab.

The chain uses TRBV30 and TRBJ1-1; D is ambiguous. Sequencing used peripheral blood, obtained roughly 21 weeks after starting pembrolizumab. The TCR sequence derives from an adult with mismatch repair-deficient cancer. CDR3 DNA sequence: TGTGCCTGGAGTATTGGACTTACGAACACTGAAGCTTTCTTT. This gives the protein CAWSIGLTNTEAFF.